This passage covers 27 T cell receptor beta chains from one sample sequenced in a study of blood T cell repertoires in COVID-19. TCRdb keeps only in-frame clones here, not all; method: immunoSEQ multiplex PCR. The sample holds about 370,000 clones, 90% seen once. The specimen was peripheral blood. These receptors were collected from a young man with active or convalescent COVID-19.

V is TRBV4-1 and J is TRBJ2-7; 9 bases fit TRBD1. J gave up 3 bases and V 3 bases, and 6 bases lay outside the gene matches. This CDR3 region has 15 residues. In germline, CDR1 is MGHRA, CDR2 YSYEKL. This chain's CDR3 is CASSHPGQGNYEQYF. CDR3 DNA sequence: TGCGCCAGCAGCCATCCGGGACAGGGCAACTACGAGCAGTACTTC.

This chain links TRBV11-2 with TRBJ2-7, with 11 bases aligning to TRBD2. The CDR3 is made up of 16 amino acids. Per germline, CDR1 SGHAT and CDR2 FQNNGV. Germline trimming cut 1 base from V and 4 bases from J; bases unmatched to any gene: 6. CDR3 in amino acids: CASSLVLGTSGYEQYF. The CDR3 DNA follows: TGTGCCAGCAGCTTAGTCCTAGGGACTAGCGGTTACGAGCAGTACTTC.

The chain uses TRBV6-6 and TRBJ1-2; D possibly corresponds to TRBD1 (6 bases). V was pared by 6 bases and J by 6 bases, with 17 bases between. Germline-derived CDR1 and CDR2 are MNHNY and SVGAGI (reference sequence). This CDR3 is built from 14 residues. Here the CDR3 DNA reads TGTGCCAGCAGACCCCGTCGGGGGGCTGATGGCTACACCTTC. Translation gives CASRPRRGADGYTF.

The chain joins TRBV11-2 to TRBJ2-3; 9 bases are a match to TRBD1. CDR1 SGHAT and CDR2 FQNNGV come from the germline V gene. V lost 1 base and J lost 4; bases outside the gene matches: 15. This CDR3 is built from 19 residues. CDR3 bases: TGTGCCAGCAGCTTAGCTACCGGGACAGGGCCGGGGATCTCAGATACGCAGTATTTT. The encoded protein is CASSLATGTGPGISDTQYF.

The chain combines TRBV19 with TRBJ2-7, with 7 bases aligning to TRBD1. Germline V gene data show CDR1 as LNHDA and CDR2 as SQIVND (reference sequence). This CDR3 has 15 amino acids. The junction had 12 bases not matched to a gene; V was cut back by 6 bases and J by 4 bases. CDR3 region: CASRSRDSLSYEQYF. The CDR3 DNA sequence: TGTGCCAGTAGGTCACGGGACAGCCTGTCATACGAGCAGTACTTC.

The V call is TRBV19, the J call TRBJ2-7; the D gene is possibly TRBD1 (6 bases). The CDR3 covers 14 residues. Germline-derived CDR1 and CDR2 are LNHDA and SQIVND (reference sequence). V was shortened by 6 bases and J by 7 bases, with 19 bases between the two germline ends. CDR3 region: CASSPITGLSEQYF. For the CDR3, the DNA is TGTGCCAGTAGCCCGATAACAGGGTTGTCTGAGCAGTACTTC. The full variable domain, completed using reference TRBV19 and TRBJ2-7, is DGGITQSPKYLFRKEGQNVTLSCEQNLNHDAMYWYRQDPGQGLRLIYYSQIVNDFQKGDIAEGYSVSREKKESFPLTVTSAQKNPTAFYLCASSPITGLSEQYFGPGTRLTVT.

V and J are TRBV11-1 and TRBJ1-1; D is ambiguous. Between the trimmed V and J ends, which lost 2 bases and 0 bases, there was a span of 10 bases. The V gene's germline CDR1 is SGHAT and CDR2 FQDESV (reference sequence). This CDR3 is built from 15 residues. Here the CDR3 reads CASSLHSGLNTEAFF. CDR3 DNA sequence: TGTGCCAGCAGCTTACATAGCGGACTGAACACTGAAGCTTTCTTT.

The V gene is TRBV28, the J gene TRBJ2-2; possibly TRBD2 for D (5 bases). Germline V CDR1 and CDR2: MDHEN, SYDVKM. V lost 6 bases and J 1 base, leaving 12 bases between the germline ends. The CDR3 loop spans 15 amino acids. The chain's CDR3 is CASSLPRGNTGELFF. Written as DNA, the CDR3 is TGTGCCAGCAGCCTTCCCCGGGGGAACACCGGGGAGCTGTTTTTT. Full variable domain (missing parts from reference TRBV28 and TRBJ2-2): DVKVTQSSRYLVKRTGEKVFLECVQDMDHENMFWYRQDPGLGLRLIYFSYDVKMKEKGDIPEGYSVSREKKERFSLILESASTNQTSMYLCASSLPRGNTGELFFGEGSRLTVL.

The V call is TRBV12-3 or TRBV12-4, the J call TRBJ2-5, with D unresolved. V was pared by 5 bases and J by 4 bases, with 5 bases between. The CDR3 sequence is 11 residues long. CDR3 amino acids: CASSVGETQYF. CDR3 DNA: TGTGCCAGCAGTGTCGGAGAGACCCAGTACTTC.

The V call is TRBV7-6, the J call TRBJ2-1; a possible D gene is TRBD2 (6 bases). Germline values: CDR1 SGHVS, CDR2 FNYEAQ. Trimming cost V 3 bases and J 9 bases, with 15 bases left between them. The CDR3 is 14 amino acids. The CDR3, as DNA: TGTGCCAGCAGCTTGGGGGGATCTTCGGTTGAGCAGTTCTTC. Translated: CASSLGGSSVEQFF. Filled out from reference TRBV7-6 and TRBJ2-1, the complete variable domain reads GAGVSQSPRYKVTKRGQDVALRCDPISGHVSLYWYRQALGQGPEFLTYFNYEAQQDKSGLPNDRFSAERPEGSISTLTIQRTEQRDSAMYRCASSLGGSSVEQFFGPGTRLTVL.

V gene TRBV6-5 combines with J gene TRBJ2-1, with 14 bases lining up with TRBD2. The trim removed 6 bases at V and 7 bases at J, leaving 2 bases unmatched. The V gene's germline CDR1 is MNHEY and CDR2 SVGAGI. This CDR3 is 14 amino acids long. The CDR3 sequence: CASRRTSGGNEQFF. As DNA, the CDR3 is TGTGCCAGCAGGCGGACTAGCGGGGGGAATGAGCAGTTCTTC.

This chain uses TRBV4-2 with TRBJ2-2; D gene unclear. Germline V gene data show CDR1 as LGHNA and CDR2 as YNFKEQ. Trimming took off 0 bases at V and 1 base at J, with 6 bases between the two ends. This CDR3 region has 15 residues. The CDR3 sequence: CASSQDYRNTGELFF. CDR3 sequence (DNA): TGTGCCAGCAGCCAAGATTACAGGAACACCGGGGAGCTGTTTTTT.

CDR3 DNA: TGTGCCAGCAGCTTAGGACGGACAGGGTGGAACACTGAAGCTTTCTTT. This translates into CASSLGRTGWNTEAFF. The chain has TRBV11-2 and TRBJ1-1; 8 nucleotides line up with TRBD1. The V and J ends lost 1 base and 1 base, in that order; junction bases with no gene match: 5. The CDR3 covers 16 residues. Germline CDR1 and CDR2: SGHAT and FQNNGV.

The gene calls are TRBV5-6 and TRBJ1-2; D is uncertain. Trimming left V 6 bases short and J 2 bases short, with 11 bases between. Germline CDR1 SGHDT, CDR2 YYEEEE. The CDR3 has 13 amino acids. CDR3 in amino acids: CASNPTPNYGYTF. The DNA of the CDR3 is TGTGCCAGCAACCCGACACCGAACTATGGCTACACCTTC.

The CDR3 reads CASSSGQGNYGYTF. The CDR3 DNA is TGTGCCAGCAGCTCGGGACAGGGGAACTATGGCTACACCTTC. This chain joins TRBV7-8 and TRBJ1-2; 10 nucleotides line up with TRBD1. Germline assignment: CDR1 SGHVS and CDR2 FQNEAQ. Trimming cost V 4 bases and J 2 bases; bases outside gene matches: 1. The CDR3 runs to 14 residues.

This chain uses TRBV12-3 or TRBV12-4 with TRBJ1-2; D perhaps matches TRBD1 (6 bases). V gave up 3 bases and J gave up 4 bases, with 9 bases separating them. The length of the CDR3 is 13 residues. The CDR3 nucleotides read TGTGCCAGCAGTTTCCAGGGGATCTATGGCTACACCTTC. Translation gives CASSFQGIYGYTF.

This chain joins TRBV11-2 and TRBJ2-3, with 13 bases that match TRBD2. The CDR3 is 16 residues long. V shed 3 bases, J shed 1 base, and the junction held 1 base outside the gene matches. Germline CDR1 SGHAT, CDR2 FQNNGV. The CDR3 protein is CASSFGLAGGTDTQYF. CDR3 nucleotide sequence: TGTGCCAGCAGCTTCGGACTAGCGGGGGGCACAGATACGCAGTATTTT.

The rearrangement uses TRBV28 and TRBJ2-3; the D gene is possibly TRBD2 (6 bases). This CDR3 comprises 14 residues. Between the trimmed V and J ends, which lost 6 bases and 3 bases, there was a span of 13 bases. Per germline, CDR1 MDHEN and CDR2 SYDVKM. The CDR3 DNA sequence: TGTGCCAGCAGCACTGGGGGGAGTACAGATACGCAGTATTTT. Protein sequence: CASSTGGSTDTQYF.

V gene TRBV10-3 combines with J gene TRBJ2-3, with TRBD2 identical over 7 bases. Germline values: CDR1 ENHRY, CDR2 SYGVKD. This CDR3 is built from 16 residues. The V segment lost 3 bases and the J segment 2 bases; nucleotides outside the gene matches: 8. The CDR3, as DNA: TGTGCCATCAGTGATGTAGCGGGCTCTTACACAGATACGCAGTATTTT. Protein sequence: CAISDVAGSYTDTQYF.

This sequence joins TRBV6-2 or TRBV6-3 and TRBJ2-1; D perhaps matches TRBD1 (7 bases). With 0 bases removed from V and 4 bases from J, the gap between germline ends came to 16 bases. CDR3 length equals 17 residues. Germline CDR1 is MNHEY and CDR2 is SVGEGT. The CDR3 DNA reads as TGTGCCAGCAGTTACTCGAGGCCAGGGGGGCTTTACAATGAGCAGTTCTTC. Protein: CASSYSRPGGLYNEQFF.

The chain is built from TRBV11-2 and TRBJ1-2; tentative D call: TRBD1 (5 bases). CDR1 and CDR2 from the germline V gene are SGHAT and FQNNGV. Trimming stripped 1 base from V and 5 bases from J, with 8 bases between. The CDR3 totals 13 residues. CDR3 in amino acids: CASSLGRQYGYTF. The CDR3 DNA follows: TGTGCCAGCAGCTTAGGGAGACAGTATGGCTACACCTTC.

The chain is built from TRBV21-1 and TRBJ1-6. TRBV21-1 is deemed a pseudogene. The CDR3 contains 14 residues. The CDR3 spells CASSKALRPSPLHF. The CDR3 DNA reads TGTGCCAGCAGCAAAGCGCTGAGGCCGTCACCCCTCCACTTT.

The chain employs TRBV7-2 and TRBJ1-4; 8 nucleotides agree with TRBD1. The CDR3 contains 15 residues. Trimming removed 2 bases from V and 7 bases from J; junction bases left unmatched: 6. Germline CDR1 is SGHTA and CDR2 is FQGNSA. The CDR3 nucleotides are TGTGCCAGCAGCTTATCACACAGGGGGAGTGAAAAACTGTTTTTT. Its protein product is CASSLSHRGSEKLFF.

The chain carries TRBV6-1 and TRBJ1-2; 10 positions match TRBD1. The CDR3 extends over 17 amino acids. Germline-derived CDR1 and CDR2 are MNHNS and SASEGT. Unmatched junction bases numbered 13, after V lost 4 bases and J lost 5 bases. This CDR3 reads CASSAQEGTGEEYGYTF. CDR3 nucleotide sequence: TGTGCCAGCAGTGCACAGGAGGGGACAGGGGAAGAGTATGGCTACACCTTC.

CDR3 sequence reads: CASSLQGGTEAFF. CDR3 DNA: TGCGCCAGCAGCCTCCAAGGGGGCACTGAAGCTTTCTTT. The rearrangement joins TRBV4-3 to TRBJ1-1; a weak D match, TRBD1 (6 bases). CDR1 is LGHNA and CDR2 is YSLEER in the germline V gene. Trimming shortened V by 4 bases and J by 4 bases, and 10 bases separated the two germline ends. The CDR3 runs to 13 residues.

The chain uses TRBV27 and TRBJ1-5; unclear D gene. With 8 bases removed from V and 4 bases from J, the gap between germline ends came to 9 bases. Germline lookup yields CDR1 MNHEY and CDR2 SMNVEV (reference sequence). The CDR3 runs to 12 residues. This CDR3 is CASSTGNQPQHF. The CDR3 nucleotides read TGTGCCAGCTCTACGGGTAATCAGCCCCAGCATTTT.

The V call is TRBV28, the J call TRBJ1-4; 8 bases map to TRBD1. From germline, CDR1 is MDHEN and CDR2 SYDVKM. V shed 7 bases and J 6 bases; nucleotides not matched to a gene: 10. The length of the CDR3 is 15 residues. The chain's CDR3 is CASKRNRGSDEKLFF. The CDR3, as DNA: TGTGCCAGCAAACGAAACAGGGGGTCCGATGAAAAACTGTTTTTT.